This TCR beta chain is from a study of T-cell reconstitution after alpha-beta-depleted transplantation in children. It was with unique molecular identifiers that the TCRbeta library was prepared. TCRdb itself ran the PCR reads through MiXCR, one entry per CDR3 protein. The sample has some 290,000 distinct CDR3 sequences, 9.5% to 10% seen once. V lost 2 bases and J lost 0; bases outside the gene matches: 6. Germline CDR1 reads SGHAT; CDR2 reads FQDESV (reference sequence). This CDR3 has 18 residues. The source material was PBMCs from the stem cell graft donor, sampled from the stem cell graft. The V gene is TRBV11-1, the J gene TRBJ2-1; 11 nucleotides match TRBD2. This TCR came from a human donor who donated a stem cell graft to a child with SCID. The CDR3 region is CASSLLAGGALSYNEQFF. The CDR3 DNA reads TGTGCCAGCAGCTTACTAGCGGGGGGCGCCCTCTCCTACAATGAGCAGTTCTTC. The full variable domain, rest sourced from reference TRBV11-1 and TRBJ2-1, is EAEVAQSPRYKITEKSQAVAFWCDPISGHATLYWYRQILGQGPELLVQFQDESVVDDSQLPKDRFSAERLKGVDSTLKIQPAELGDSAMYLCASSLLAGGALSYNEQFFGPGTRLTVL.